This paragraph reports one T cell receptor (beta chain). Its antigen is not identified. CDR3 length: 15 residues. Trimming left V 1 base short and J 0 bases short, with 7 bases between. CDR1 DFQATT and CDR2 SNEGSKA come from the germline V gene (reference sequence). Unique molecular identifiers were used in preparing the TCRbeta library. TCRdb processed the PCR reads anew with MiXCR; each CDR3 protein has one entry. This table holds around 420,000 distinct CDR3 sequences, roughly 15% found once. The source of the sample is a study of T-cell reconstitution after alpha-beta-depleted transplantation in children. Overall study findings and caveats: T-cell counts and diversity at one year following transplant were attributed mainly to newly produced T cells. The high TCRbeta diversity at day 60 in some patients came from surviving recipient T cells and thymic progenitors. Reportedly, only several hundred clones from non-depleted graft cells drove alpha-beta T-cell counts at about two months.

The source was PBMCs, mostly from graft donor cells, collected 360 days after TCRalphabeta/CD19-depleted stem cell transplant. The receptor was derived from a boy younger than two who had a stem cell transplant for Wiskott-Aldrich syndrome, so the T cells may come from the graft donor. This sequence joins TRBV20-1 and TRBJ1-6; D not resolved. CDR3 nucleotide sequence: TGCAGTGCTAGAGTTCTCGGCTCCTATAATTCACCCCTCCACTTT. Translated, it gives CSARVLGSYNSPLHF.